A selection of T cell receptor beta chains follows, all from one sample in a study of STAT5B mutations in CD4+ large granular lymphocyte leukemia. Clones were sequenced by immunoSEQ multiplex PCR, and TCRdb holds only the in-frame ones, with some missing. Of 21,000 or so clones in the sample, 79% are singletons; the top ten hold around 0.4%. The sample consisted of CD4+ T cells from blood buffy coats. Receptors were obtained from a human donor in good health. CDR3s include the opening cysteine and the closing phenylalanine or tryptophan. Each record gives: D gene, J gene, V gene, clone size, CDR3 protein, CDR3 DNA. D genes are given only for firm matches. A row's size may be missing; if present it is once, few, many or a size class.

d_call: TRBD2
j_call: TRBJ2-6
v_call: TRBV11-3
clone_size: .
cdr3_aa: CASSRGGGANVLTF
cdr3_nt: TGTGCCAGCAGCCGGGGGGGTGGGGCCAACGTCCTGACTTTC

d_call: TRBD2
j_call: TRBJ2-5
v_call: TRBV6-6
clone_size: .
cdr3_aa: CASTEPGLGKETQYF
cdr3_nt: TGTGCCAGCACCGAGCCGGGACTAGGGAAAGAGACCCAGTACTTC

d_call: TRBD2
j_call: TRBJ2-7
v_call: TRBV5-6
clone_size: .
cdr3_aa: CASSPISGLSSYEQYF
cdr3_nt: TGTGCCAGCAGCCCGATTAGCGGGCTTAGCTCCTACGAGCAGTACTTC

d_call: TRBD2
j_call: TRBJ2-1
v_call: TRBV6-1
clone_size: .
cdr3_aa: CASRTLAGGPDEQFF
cdr3_nt: TGTGCCAGCCGCACACTAGCGGGAGGGCCCGATGAGCAGTTCTTC

d_call: TRBD1
j_call: TRBJ1-2
v_call: TRBV19
clone_size: .
cdr3_aa: CARRQGAEHGYTF
cdr3_nt: TGTGCCAGAAGGCAGGGGGCCGAACATGGCTACACCTTC

d_call: TRBD2
j_call: TRBJ2-2
v_call: TRBV2
clone_size: .
cdr3_aa: CASKESLAGTGELFF
cdr3_nt: TGTGCCAGCAAAGAAAGCCTAGCGGGCACCGGGGAGCTGTTTTTT

d_call: .
j_call: TRBJ2-6
v_call: TRBV5-1
clone_size: .
cdr3_aa: CASSLTVLSSGANVLTF
cdr3_nt: TGCGCCAGCAGCTTAACCGTACTGAGCTCTGGGGCCAACGTCCTGACTTTC

d_call: .
j_call: TRBJ1-2
v_call: TRBV5-1
clone_size: .
cdr3_aa: CASSFDPANYGYTF
cdr3_nt: TGCGCCAGCAGCTTCGATCCAGCGAACTATGGCTACACCTTC

d_call: .
j_call: TRBJ1-2
v_call: TRBV30
clone_size: .
cdr3_aa: CAWSEGERYGYTF
cdr3_nt: TGTGCCTGGAGTGAGGGAGAGAGATATGGCTACACCTTC

d_call: .
j_call: TRBJ2-3
v_call: TRBV21-1
clone_size: .
cdr3_aa: CASSQDSHLSDTQYF
cdr3_nt: TGTGCCAGCAGCCAGGACTCACACCTCTCAGATACGCAGTATTTT

d_call: .
j_call: TRBJ2-1
v_call: TRBV18
clone_size: .
cdr3_aa: CASSPPGLLGNEQFF
cdr3_nt: TGTGCCAGCTCACCACCTGGACTCCTCGGCAATGAGCAGTTCTTC

d_call: .
j_call: TRBJ2-5
v_call: TRBV6-5
clone_size: .
cdr3_aa: CASSYSETQYF
cdr3_nt: TGTGCCAGCAGTTATTCTGAGACCCAGTACTTC

d_call: .
j_call: TRBJ2-7
v_call: TRBV7-2
clone_size: once
cdr3_aa: CASSLESGVGTSGF
cdr3_nt: TGTGCCAGCAGCTTAGAATCAGGTGTTGGCACTTCGGGCTTC

d_call: .
j_call: TRBJ2-3
v_call: TRBV10-3
clone_size: .
cdr3_aa: CAISVGRGPTDTQYF
cdr3_nt: TGTGCCATCTCAGTGGGTCGGGGCCCCACAGATACGCAGTATTTT

d_call: .
j_call: TRBJ2-5
v_call: TRBV11-3
clone_size: .
cdr3_aa: CASSSWGQLETQYF
cdr3_nt: TGTGCCAGCAGCTCATGGGGACAACTCGAGACCCAGTACTTC

d_call: .
j_call: TRBJ2-3
v_call: TRBV5-1
clone_size: once
cdr3_aa: CASSLESGDTDTQYF
cdr3_nt: TGCGCCAGCAGCTTGGAGTCAGGGGACACAGATACGCAGTATTTT

d_call: TRBD2
j_call: TRBJ2-7
v_call: TRBV11-2
clone_size: .
cdr3_aa: CASSFQRGPYEQYF
cdr3_nt: TGTGCCAGCAGCTTCCAGCGGGGGCCCTACGAGCAGTACTTC